This note documents a single TCR beta chain sequence. Antigen: not known. The data were obtained in a study of cytomegalovirus exposure and HLA in healthy donors. Findings and caveats of the study: Immune exposure was documented only through CMV serostatus. Owing to their indistinguishability, certain V segments, notably TRBV6-2 and TRBV6-3, were excluded.

PCR involved 60 Vbeta and 13 Jbeta primers. Libraries were prepared by immunoSEQ multiplex PCR; TCRdb keeps only in-frame clonotypes and omits some of them. The profile covers about 190,000 clones, with roughly 80% appearing a single time and around 2.2% taken by the ten largest. CDR1 and CDR2 (germline): LNHDA, SQIVND (reference sequence). The V and J ends lost 3 bases and 5 bases respectively, with 20 bases between them. The CDR3 sequence is 17 residues long. This chain uses TRBV19 with TRBJ1-5, with D unresolved. The sequenced material came from PBMCs. The receptor comes from a woman in her twenties or thirties in good health and CMV-seropositive. CDR3 sequence (DNA): TGTGCCAGTAGTATGGGTCGGCGGCGGGCCATTGATCAGCCCCAGCATTTT. It is translated as CASSMGRRRAIDQPQHF.